This TCR beta chain was sequenced for a study of PD-1 blockade in classical Hodgkin lymphoma. Overall study results and limits: Complete responders entered with baseline diversity on par with newly diagnosed patients, the results showed.

Brentuximab vedotin exposure varied, and every patient relapsed after autologous stem cell transplantation. Note on this clone: Antigen: not known.

J lost 4 bases, V lost 0 bases, and 5 bases had no gene match. Germline assignment: CDR1 SEHNR and CDR2 FQNEAQ (reference sequence). This CDR3 region has 16 residues. Sequenced by immunoSEQ multiplex PCR; TCRdb stores in-frame clones only, minus some. The table includes 100,000 to 120,000 clones, about nine tenths detected once. V is TRBV7-9 and J is TRBJ2-7; 11 bases map to TRBD1. The sequences come from peripheral blood mononuclear cells (PBMCs), collected before the second cycle of nivolumab. The TCR was taken from a human donor with classical Hodgkin lymphoma. In nucleotides, the CDR3 is TGTGCCAGCAGCTTAGCACCGGGACAGGGGGGTTACGAGCAGTACTTC. Encoded protein: CASSLAPGQGGYEQYF.